The 27 T cell receptor beta chains below all came from one sample that was sequenced in a study of blood T cell repertoires in COVID-19. Only in-frame clones appear in the TCRdb table, and some are missing; sequencing was by immunoSEQ multiplex PCR. The sample includes around 250,000 clones, about four fifths seen only once; the top ten take approximately 1.5%. Sample: peripheral blood. The receptors derive from a woman in her thirties or forties who had recovered from COVID-19.

The chain employs TRBV7-3 and TRBJ1-6, with a tentative D call TRBD1 (6 bases). V lost 10 bases, J lost 7 bases, and 14 bases lay in between. CDR3 size: 13 residues. The germline V gene has CDR1 SGHTA and CDR2 FQGTGA. The CDR3 bases are TGTGCCACAGGACAGCAGGAAAATTCACCCCTCCACTTT. Translation gives CATGQQENSPLHF.

This clone was recorded once. The chain combines TRBV4-1 with TRBJ2-5; D possibly corresponds to TRBD2 (7 bases). The ends were cut back, 1 base at V and 4 bases at J, with 13 bases in the middle. CDR1 and CDR2 (germline): MGHRA, YSYEKL. CDR3 length equals 15 residues. CDR3 amino acids: CASSQVGEGGETQYF. The DNA for the CDR3 is TGCGCCAGCAGCCAAGTGGGGGAGGGGGGAGAGACCCAGTACTTC.

The chain couples TRBV28 to TRBJ1-5; 7 nucleotides match TRBD1. Losses at the gene ends were 6 bases for V and 6 bases for J; bases not matched to a gene: 2. Per the germline V gene, CDR1 is MDHEN and CDR2 is SYDVKM. The CDR3 sequence is 12 residues long. In nucleotides, the CDR3 is TGTGCCAGCAGAACAGGGGTTCAGCCCCAGCATTTT. Protein sequence: CASRTGVQPQHF.

The CDR3 protein is CASSSDRGVNSPLHF. The DNA of the CDR3 is TGTGCCAGCAGCTCGGACAGGGGGGTCAATTCACCCCTCCACTTT. This rearrangement joins TRBV5-4 to TRBJ1-6, with 10 bases fitting TRBD1. Germline CDR1 is SGHNT and CDR2 is YYREEE (reference sequence). The V gene end was trimmed by 3 bases and the J gene end by 7 bases; junction bases not matched to a gene: 4. The length of the CDR3 is 15 residues.

The chain combines TRBV6-5 with TRBJ2-5; 9 nucleotides agree with TRBD1. V gave up 8 bases and J gave up 3 bases; unmatched junction bases: 10. The germline V gene has CDR1 MNHEY and CDR2 SVGAGI. This CDR3 is 15 amino acids long. CDR3 coding DNA: TGTGCCAGCGGGGACCCGGGACAGGGAAAAGAGACCCAGTACTTC. Encoded protein: CASGDPGQGKETQYF.

The chain combines TRBV7-9 with TRBJ2-1; 8 bases line up with TRBD2. V lost 2 bases, J lost 5 bases, and 8 bases stayed unmatched. Germline assignment: CDR1 SEHNR and CDR2 FQNEAQ (reference sequence). The CDR3 length is 16 residues. The CDR3, as DNA: TGTGCCAGCAGCTTAAGCCTAGCGGGTACCAACAATGAGCAGTTCTTC. Encoded protein: CASSLSLAGTNNEQFF.

This clone was seen a few times. This chain links TRBV7-9 with TRBJ1-6, with a possible D match to TRBD1 (5 bases). The CDR3 spans 16 residues. CDR1 is SEHNR and CDR2 is FQNEAQ in the germline V gene (reference sequence). Trimming left V 2 bases short and J 10 bases short, with 18 bases between. DNA of the CDR3: TGTGCCAGCAGCTTACTTAGGTGGGGGGTCGACTCACCCCTCCACTTT. Its translation is CASSLLRWGVDSPLHF.

This chain connects TRBV7-6 to TRBJ2-5; TRBD2 matches 7 bases. Germline CDR1 and CDR2: SGHVS and FNYEAQ. This CDR3 is 15 amino acids long. The ends lost 2 bases at V and 3 bases at J; junction bases unmatched: 6. CDR3 in amino acids: CASSLMLGGEETQYF. The CDR3 coding sequence is TGTGCCAGCAGCTTAATGTTGGGGGGGGAAGAGACCCAGTACTTC.

CDR3 sequence (DNA): TGTGCCAGCACCGGCGGGGGGGCGGATACGCAGTATTTT. This sequence encodes CASTGGGADTQYF. The chain links TRBV28 to TRBJ2-3; TRBD2 matches 9 bases. With 7 bases clipped from V and 6 bases from J, the junction kept 5 bases outside the gene matches. This CDR3 region has 13 residues. Germline CDR1 MDHEN, CDR2 SYDVKM.

The genes are TRBV29-1 and TRBJ1-1, with 7 nucleotides matching TRBD1. Trimming removed 7 bases from V and 0 bases from J; junction bases left unmatched: 8. Germline CDR1 reads SQVTM; CDR2 reads ANQGSEA. The CDR3 is 14 amino acids. The CDR3 DNA reads as TGCAGCGCTCGGGACAGCAGAATGAACACTGAAGCTTTCTTT. Translating gives CSARDSRMNTEAFF. Combining the CDR3 with reference TRBV29-1 and TRBJ1-1 gives the whole variable domain SAVISQKPSRDICQRGTSLTIQCQVDSQVTMMFWYRQQPGQSLTLIATANQGSEATYESGFVIDKFPISRPNLTFSTLTVSNMSPEDSSIYLCSARDSRMNTEAFFGQGTRLTVV.

This clone came up once. This chain uses TRBV28 with TRBJ1-1; no clear D gene. The CDR3 spans 12 residues. The germline gives CDR1 MDHEN, CDR2 SYDVKM. V was pared by 5 bases and J by 6 bases, with 10 bases between. CDR3 sequence (DNA): TGTGCCAGCAGTCCCGGAGGTTCTGAAGCTTTCTTT. It is translated as CASSPGGSEAFF.

The V call is TRBV10-3, the J call TRBJ2-7, with D perhaps matching TRBD2 (6 bases). Trimming stripped 4 bases from V and 3 bases from J, with 19 bases between. Per the germline V gene, CDR1 is ENHRY and CDR2 is SYGVKD. The CDR3 contains 16 residues. As DNA, the CDR3 is TGTGCCATCAGTGGGGGGGACCAGGGCAGAATCTACGAGCAGTACTTC. It specifies CAISGGDQGRIYEQYF.

As regards this clone: The sample carries other DNA sequences with the same CDR3. The V gene is TRBV12-3 or TRBV12-4, the J gene TRBJ1-1; tentatively, D is TRBD1 (5 bases). CDR3 length equals 13 residues. The ends were cut back, 2 bases at V and 6 bases at J, with 10 bases in the middle. The CDR3 sequence is CASSLQGRAEAFF. The CDR3 nucleotides read TGTGCCAGCAGTTTACAGGGTAGGGCTGAAGCTTTCTTT.

On this clone: The sample holds other DNA sequences that translate to the same CDR3. V is TRBV3-1 (or the pseudogene TRBV3-2) and J is TRBJ2-7, with D possibly TRBD2 on 5 matching bases. CDR3 length: 13 amino acids. The V gene lost 2 bases and the J gene lost 0 bases, with 5 bases spanning the gap. Germline CDR1 reads LGHDT; CDR2 reads YNNKEL (reference sequence). The CDR3 region is CASSQRGSYEQYF. The CDR3 DNA follows: TGTGCCAGCAGCCAACGGGGCTCCTACGAGCAGTACTTC.

The rearrangement links TRBV6-2 or TRBV6-3 to TRBJ1-5; D unresolved. Trimming left V 6 bases short and J 7 bases short, with 16 bases between. Germline loops: CDR1 MNHEY, CDR2 SVGEGT. This CDR3 has 14 residues. The CDR3 loop is CASSPSGRRQPQHF. The DNA of the CDR3 is TGTGCCAGCAGCCCTTCAGGTAGGCGACAGCCCCAGCATTTT.

The chain is built from TRBV25-1 and TRBJ1-4, with 7 nucleotides matching TRBD1. Germline V gene lookup returns CDR1 MGHDK and CDR2 SYGVNS. The CDR3 length is 17 residues. V lost 5 bases, J lost 8 bases, and 17 bases stayed unmatched. The CDR3 bases are TGTGCCAGCAGTACCATAGGAGAGGGGGCCCGGAGGGAAAAACTGTTTTTT. As protein: CASSTIGEGARREKLFF. Based on the CDR3 plus reference TRBV25-1 and TRBJ1-4, the full variable domain is EADIYQTPRYLVIGTGKKITLECSQTMGHDKMYWYQQDPGMELHLIHYSYGVNSTEKGDLSSESTVSRIRTEHFPLTLESARPSHTSQYLCASSTIGEGARREKLFFGSGTQLSVL.

The V and J genes are TRBV28 and TRBJ1-5; D is unclear. V was shortened by 7 bases and J by 11 bases, with 15 bases between the two germline ends. CDR1 MDHEN and CDR2 SYDVKM come from the germline V gene. The CDR3 sequence is 12 residues long. CDR3 sequence: CASTAQRRAQHF. The DNA for the CDR3 is TGTGCCAGCACGGCGCAGAGGCGGGCCCAGCATTTT.

The gene calls are TRBV6-4 and TRBJ1-2, with 9 bases lining up with TRBD1. Trimming at V came to 0 bases and at J to 4 bases, leaving 15 bases not matched to a gene. The CDR3 has 19 amino acids. Germline V gives CDR1 MRHNA, CDR2 SNTAGT. This CDR3 is CASSDSRGTGGSISYGYTF. The CDR3, as DNA: TGTGCCAGCAGTGACTCGAGGGGAACAGGGGGCAGTATCTCCTATGGCTACACCTTC.

This clone was observed a single time. The CDR3 DNA reads as TGTGCCTGGAGTGGGGTGGGGCGGGAGACCCAGTACTTC. Protein: CAWSGVGRETQYF. This rearrangement joins TRBV30 to TRBJ2-5; D possibly corresponds to TRBD1 (5 bases). Trimming cost V 1 base and J 5 bases, with 11 bases left between them. In germline, CDR1 is GTSNPN, CDR2 SVGIG (reference sequence). The CDR3 has 13 residues.

The chain carries TRBV5-5 and TRBJ2-5, with TRBD1 identical over 9 bases. Trimming cost V 4 bases and J 1 base; bases outside gene matches: 11. The CDR3 extends over 17 amino acids. CDR1 and CDR2 from the germline V gene are SGHKS and YYEKEE (reference sequence). CDR3 residues: CASSPSAGTGFQETQYF. CDR3 DNA: TGTGCCAGCAGCCCCTCTGCCGGGACAGGGTTCCAAGAGACCCAGTACTTC.

The V call is TRBV7-6, the J call TRBJ2-7, with 8 bases identical to TRBD2. Germline assignment: CDR1 SGHVS and CDR2 FNYEAQ. The length of the CDR3 is 16 residues. The ends lost 1 base at V and 6 bases at J; junction bases unmatched: 11. The CDR3 DNA reads TGTGCCAGCAGCTTAGGAACCGGGACTAGTATTGTCGAGCAGTACTTC. This codes for CASSLGTGTSIVEQYF. Variable domain in full (rest from reference TRBV7-6 and TRBJ2-7): GAGVSQSPRYKVTKRGQDVALRCDPISGHVSLYWYRQALGQGPEFLTYFNYEAQQDKSGLPNDRFSAERPEGSISTLTIQRTEQRDSAMYRCASSLGTGTSIVEQYFGPGTRLTVT.

The chain combines TRBV3-1 (or the pseudogene TRBV3-2) with TRBJ2-3, with D unresolved. V lost 2 bases, J lost 6 bases, and 3 bases lay in between. CDR3 length: 11 residues. Germline-derived CDR1 and CDR2 are LGHDT and YNNKEL (reference sequence). DNA of the CDR3: TGTGCCAGCAGCCAACGGGATACGCAGTATTTT. Translated: CASSQRDTQYF.

The CDR3 DNA reads TGTGCCAGCAGCCCAATTCTCAGGAGGAAGGGAGCTGAAGCTTTCTTT. Its translation: CASSPILRRKGAEAFF. The chain joins TRBV3-1 (or the pseudogene TRBV3-2) to TRBJ1-1; D remains unclear. The CDR3 contains 16 residues. V was clipped by 4 bases and J by 6 bases, with 21 bases between them. The V gene's germline CDR1 is LGHDT and CDR2 YNNKEL (reference sequence).

This chain links TRBV2 with TRBJ1-2; unclear D gene. Germline CDR1 and CDR2: SNHLY and FYNNEI. The CDR3 is made up of 14 amino acids. Trimming pared 4 bases from V and 7 bases from J, leaving 16 bases between. CDR3 DNA sequence: TGTGCCAGCAGTGTCGAAGGGAGAGAGGCTGGCTACACCTTC. It is translated as CASSVEGREAGYTF. The full variable domain, with the rest looked up from reference TRBV2 and TRBJ1-2, is EPEVTQTPSHQVTQMGQEVILRCVPISNHLYFYWYRQILGQKVEFLVSFYNNEISEKSEIFDDQFSVERPDGSNFTLKIRSTKLEDSAMYFCASSVEGREAGYTFGSGTRLTVV.

The chain couples TRBV28 to TRBJ1-3; no firm D call. Germline loops: CDR1 MDHEN, CDR2 SYDVKM. V was cut by 2 bases and J by 0 bases, with 8 bases left in between. CDR3 length equals 15 residues. CDR3: CASSLHSSSGNTIYF. DNA for the CDR3: TGTGCCAGCAGTTTACACAGTAGCTCTGGAAACACCATATATTTT. The whole variable domain, remainder taken from reference TRBV28 and TRBJ1-3, is DVKVTQSSRYLVKRTGEKVFLECVQDMDHENMFWYRQDPGLGLRLIYFSYDVKMKEKGDIPEGYSVSREKKERFSLILESASTNQTSMYLCASSLHSSSGNTIYFGEGSWLTVV.

The V gene is TRBV6-1, the J gene TRBJ2-7; 9 bases align to TRBD1. J lost 2 bases, V lost 3 bases, and 5 bases had no gene match. The CDR3 has 15 amino acids. Germline CDR1 is MNHNS and CDR2 is SASEGT. The CDR3 loop is CASSDPGTGPYEQYF. DNA of the CDR3: TGTGCCAGCAGTGACCCCGGGACAGGGCCCTACGAGCAGTACTTC.

The chain uses TRBV5-6 and TRBJ1-4; TRBD1 aligns across 11 bases. The CDR3 extends over 16 amino acids. Trimming took 2 bases from V and 7 from J; bases not matched to a gene: 7. CDR1 is SGHDT, CDR2 YYEEEE, per germline. CDR3 in DNA: TGTGCCAGCAGCTTTAGGACAGGGGGCCATTTTGAAAAACTGTTTTTT. As protein: CASSFRTGGHFEKLFF.